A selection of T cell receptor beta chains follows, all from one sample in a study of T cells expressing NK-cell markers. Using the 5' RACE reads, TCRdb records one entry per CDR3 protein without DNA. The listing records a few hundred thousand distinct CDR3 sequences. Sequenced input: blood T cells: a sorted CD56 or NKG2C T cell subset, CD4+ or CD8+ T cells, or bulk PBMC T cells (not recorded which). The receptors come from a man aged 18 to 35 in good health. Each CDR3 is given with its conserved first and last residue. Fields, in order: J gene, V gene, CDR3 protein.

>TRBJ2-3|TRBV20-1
CSARVLDQRGGTQYF
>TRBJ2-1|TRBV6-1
CASSREHSSNEQFF
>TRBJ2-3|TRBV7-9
CASSYYTSTDTQYF
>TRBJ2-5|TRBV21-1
CASSMRLGETQYF
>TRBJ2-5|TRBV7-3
CASSKGMVFRGRQETQYF
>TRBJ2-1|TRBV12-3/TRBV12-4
CASSPTDRGPYNEQFF
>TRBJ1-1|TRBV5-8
CASSRMNTEAFF
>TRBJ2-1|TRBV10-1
CASTGLAGGLSSYNEQFF
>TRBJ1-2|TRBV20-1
CSVVREEYGYTF
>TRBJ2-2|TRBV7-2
CASSLGAATGELFF
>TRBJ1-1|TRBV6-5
CASSYETAYTEAFF
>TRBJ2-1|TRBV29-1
CSVADVLPQGQFF
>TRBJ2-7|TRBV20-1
CSARPSASGSYAQYF
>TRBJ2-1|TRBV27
CASSKIAGGANNEQFF
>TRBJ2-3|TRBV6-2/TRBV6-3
CASSYPTSGVSTDTQYF
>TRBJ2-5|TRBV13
CASSNRQGNQETQYF
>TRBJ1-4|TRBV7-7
CASSPTPGGQNNEKLFF
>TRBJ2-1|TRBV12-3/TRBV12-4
CASSLSGGVNEQFF
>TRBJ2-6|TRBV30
CAYTWVSGANVLTF
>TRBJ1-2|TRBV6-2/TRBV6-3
CASSPSRTASVGYTF
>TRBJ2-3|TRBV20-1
CSARRGPSTDTQYF
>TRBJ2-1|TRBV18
CASSPPFGGLETYNEQFF
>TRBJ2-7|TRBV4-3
CASSQEPSGREGEQYF
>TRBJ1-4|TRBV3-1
CASSQDVRPTNEKLFF
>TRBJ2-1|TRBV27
CASSSVAGEQFF
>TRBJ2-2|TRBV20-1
CSATPSGPNTGELFF
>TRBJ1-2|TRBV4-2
CASSQLGQTLGYTF
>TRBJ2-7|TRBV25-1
CAISSGAPSYEQYF
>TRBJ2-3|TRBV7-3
CASSFGTSRGGTQYF
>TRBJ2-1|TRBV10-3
CAISEGTGGVDEQFF
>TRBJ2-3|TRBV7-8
CASSYGQGRTDTQYF
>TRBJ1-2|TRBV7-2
CASSSRDRVGYTF
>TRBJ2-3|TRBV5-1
CASSLAGGGPDTQYF
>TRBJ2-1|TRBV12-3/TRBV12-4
CASSRIAAGPNEQFF
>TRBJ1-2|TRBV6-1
CASTPGGDYGYTF
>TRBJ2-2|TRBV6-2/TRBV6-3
CASRPGLAGTGELFF
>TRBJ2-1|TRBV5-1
CASSPQPPGLADNEQFF
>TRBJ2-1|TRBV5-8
CASSLPTGSYNEQFF
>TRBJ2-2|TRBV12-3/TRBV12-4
CATSGGGTAGELFF
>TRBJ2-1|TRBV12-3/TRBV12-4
CASSLLQLYNEQFF
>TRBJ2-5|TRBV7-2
CASSARWGDETQYF
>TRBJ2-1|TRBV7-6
CASAGDRISYNEQFF
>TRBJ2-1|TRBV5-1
CASSLQEDEQFF
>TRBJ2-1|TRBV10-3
CAISDSREIGDEQFF
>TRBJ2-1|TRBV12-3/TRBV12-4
CASIPGGSYNEQFF
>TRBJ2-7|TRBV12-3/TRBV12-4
CASSLVSVGAFEQYF
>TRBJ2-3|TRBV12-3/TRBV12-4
CASSLGGGQDTQYF
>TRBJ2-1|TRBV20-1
CSARGLAGKLNEQFF
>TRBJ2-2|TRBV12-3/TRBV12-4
CASSLSGGAAGELFF
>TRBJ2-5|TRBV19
CASSMGTSPETQYF